This T cell receptor beta chain was captured in a study of Graves' ophthalmopathy and Graves' hyperthyroidism. The length of the CDR3 is 11 residues. V was clipped by 7 bases and J by 12 bases, with 19 bases between them. The germline gives CDR1 SQVTM, CDR2 ANQGSEA. The sequenced template was RNA, covering the TCR beta CDR3 region. HTBI primers were used in a first-round RT-PCR, which preceded a second-round multiplex PCR. Each CDR3 protein is one row after TCRdb ran MiXCR on the multiplex PCR reads. The table includes roughly 1.1 million distinct CDR3 sequences, roughly two fifths detected once. The study, taken as a whole, reports: Blood also harbored most expanded thyroid clonotypes above 0.001 frequency. The 13-signature model separated ophthalmopathy from stable hyperthyroidism at almost 90% sensitivity and about 80% specificity.

This clonotype was seen ten or more times. The antigen is unknown. Among the hyperthyroidism patients, all were newly diagnosed, aged 18 to 65, with under 2 months' duration. Diagnostic conclusions were grounded in clinical symptoms, serum thyroxine, TRAb, thyroid ultrasound and orbital computed tomography. Sequenced sample: peripheral blood or thyroid tissue (not recorded which). The rearrangement links TRBV29-1 to TRBJ2-7, with TRBD1 as a possible D gene (6 bases). The origin of this receptor is an adult man with Graves' hyperthyroidism. The CDR3: CSASTGISWYF. CDR3 nucleotide sequence: TGCAGCGCCTCCACAGGGATTTCTTGGTACTTC.